The present entry profiles one T cell receptor beta chain with its context. No antigen is known for it. This record comes from a study of T cell responses to AZD1222 COVID-19 vaccine. Study-wide findings and caveats: Following two doses of AZD1222, Spike-specific TCR breadth and depth rose. Possibly, clonal diversity was underestimated; donors were largely white British and included more females. Baseline seropositives among AZD1222 recipients totaled only 6 or 7. Reportedly, close to half of spike-specific TCRs are directed against unmutated variant regions.

Clones were read by immunoSEQ multiplex PCR, and TCRdb kept only the in-frame ones, dropping some. Of some 100,000 clones in the sample, roughly 90% are singletons; the top ten hold around 2.9%. Trimming took off 0 bases at V and 2 bases at J, with 8 bases between the two ends. Germline V gives CDR1 SGDLS, CDR2 YYNGEE. This CDR3 region has 14 residues. The genes are TRBV9 and TRBJ1-2; maybe TRBD1 (5 bases). Material: peripheral blood, obtained 28 days after the second AZD1222 dose. The receptor's source is an adult who received the AZD1222 COVID-19 vaccine. This CDR3 is CASSVGAGNYGYTF. The CDR3 DNA reads TGTGCCAGCAGCGTAGGGGCAGGGAACTATGGCTACACCTTC.